The sequence of this TCR beta chain was determined in a study of blood T cell repertoires in COVID-19. The length of the CDR3 is 13 residues. Trimming cost V 5 bases and J 2 bases, with 7 bases left between them. Germline CDR1 and CDR2: SGHAT and FQNNGV. Study members were between about 18 and 100 years old and lived in some 26 US regions. Cohorts were assigned according to the clinical history that participants reported. The repertoire was sequenced with immunoSEQ multiplex PCR; TCRdb's copy has only in-frame clones and lacks some. The sample records about 60,000 clones, approximately 80% being singletons.

This TCR derives from a middle-aged woman with acute COVID-19. J is TRBJ1-5 and V is TRBV11-2; TRBD1 is a possible D gene (5 bases). The sequencing sample was made of PBMCs or T cells enriched from blood (not recorded which). The CDR3: CASSAQGNQPQHF. Here the CDR3 DNA reads TGTGCCAGCAGCGCACAGGGCAATCAGCCCCAGCATTTT.